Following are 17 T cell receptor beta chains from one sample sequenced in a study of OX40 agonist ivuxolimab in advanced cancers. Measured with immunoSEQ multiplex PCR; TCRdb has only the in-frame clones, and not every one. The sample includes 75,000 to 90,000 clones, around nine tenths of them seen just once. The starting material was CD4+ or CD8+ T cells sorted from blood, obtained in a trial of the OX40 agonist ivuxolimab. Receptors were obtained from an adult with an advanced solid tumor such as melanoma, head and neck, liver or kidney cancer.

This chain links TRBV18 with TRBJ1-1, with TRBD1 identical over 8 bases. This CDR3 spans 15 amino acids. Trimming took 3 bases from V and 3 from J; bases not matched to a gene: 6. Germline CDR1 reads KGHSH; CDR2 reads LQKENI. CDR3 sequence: CASSPQTGVDTEAFF. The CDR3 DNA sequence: TGTGCCAGCTCACCCCAGACAGGGGTAGACACTGAAGCTTTCTTT.

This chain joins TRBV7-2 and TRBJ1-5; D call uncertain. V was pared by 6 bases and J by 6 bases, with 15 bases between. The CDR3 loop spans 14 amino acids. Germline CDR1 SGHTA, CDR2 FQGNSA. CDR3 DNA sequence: TGTGCCAGCAGGGCCGAGGCGGGCTCTCAGCCCCAGCATTTT. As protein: CASRAEAGSQPQHF.

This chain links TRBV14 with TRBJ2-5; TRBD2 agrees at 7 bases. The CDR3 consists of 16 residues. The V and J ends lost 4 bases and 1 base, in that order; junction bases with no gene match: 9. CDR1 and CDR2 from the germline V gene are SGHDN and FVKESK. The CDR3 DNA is TGTGCCAGCAGCCCACTTGGGGTAGCGGGCCAAGAGACCCAGTACTTC. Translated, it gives CASSPLGVAGQETQYF.

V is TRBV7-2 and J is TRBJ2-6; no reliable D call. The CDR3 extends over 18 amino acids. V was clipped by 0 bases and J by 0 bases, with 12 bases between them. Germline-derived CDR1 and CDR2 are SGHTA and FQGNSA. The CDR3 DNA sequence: TGTGCCAGCAGCTTAGCCCCCCCGGATAGCTCTGGGGCCAACGTCCTGACTTTC. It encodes CASSLAPPDSSGANVLTF.

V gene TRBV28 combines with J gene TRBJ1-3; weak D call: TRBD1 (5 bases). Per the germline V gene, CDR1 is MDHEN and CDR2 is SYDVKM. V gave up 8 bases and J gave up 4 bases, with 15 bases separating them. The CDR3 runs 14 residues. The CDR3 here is CASWNQGSGNTIYF. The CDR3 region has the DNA TGTGCCAGCTGGAACCAGGGCTCCGGAAACACCATATATTTT.

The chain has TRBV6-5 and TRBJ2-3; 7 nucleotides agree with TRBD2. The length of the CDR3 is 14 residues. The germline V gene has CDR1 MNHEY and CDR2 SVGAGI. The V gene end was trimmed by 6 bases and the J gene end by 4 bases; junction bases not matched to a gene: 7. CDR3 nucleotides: TGTGCCAGCAGAGCTCCGGGAGGCCCAGATACGCAGTATTTT. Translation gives CASRAPGGPDTQYF.

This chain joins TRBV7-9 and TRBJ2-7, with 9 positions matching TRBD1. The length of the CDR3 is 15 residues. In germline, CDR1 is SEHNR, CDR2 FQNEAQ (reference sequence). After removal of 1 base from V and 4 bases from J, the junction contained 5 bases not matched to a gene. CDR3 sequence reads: CASSLGGGTGYEQYF. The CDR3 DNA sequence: TGTGCCAGCAGCTTAGGGGGGGGGACAGGGTACGAGCAGTACTTC.

The CDR3 sequence is CASSPTSGGVFGDTQYF. The CDR3 DNA follows: TGTGCCAGCAGCCCTACTAGCGGGGGGGTTTTTGGAGATACGCAGTATTTT. The gene calls are TRBV9 and TRBJ2-3; the match to TRBD2 covers 13 bases. CDR1 and CDR2 from the germline V gene are SGDLS and YYNGEE. The CDR3 length is 17 residues. Germline trimming cut 4 bases from V and 5 bases from J; bases unmatched to any gene: 10.

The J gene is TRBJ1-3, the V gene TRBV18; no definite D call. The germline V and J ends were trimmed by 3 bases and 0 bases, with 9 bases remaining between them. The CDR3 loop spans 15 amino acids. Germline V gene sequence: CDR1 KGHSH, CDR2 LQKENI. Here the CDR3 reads CASSPNPGSGNTIYF. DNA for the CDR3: TGTGCCAGCTCACCTAATCCAGGCTCTGGAAACACCATATATTTT.

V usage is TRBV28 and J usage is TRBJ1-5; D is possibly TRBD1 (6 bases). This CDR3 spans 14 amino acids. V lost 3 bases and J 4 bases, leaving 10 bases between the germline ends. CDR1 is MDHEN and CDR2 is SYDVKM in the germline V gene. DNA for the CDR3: TGTGCCAGCAGTTTGGGGAGGGGGAATCAGCCCCAGCATTTT. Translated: CASSLGRGNQPQHF.

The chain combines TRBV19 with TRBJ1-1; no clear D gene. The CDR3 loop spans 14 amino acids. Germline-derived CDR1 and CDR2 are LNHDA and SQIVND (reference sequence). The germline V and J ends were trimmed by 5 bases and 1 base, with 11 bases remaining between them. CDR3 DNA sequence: TGTGCCAGTAGTTTCCAGGCAGAGAACACTGAAGCTTTCTTT. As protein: CASSFQAENTEAFF.

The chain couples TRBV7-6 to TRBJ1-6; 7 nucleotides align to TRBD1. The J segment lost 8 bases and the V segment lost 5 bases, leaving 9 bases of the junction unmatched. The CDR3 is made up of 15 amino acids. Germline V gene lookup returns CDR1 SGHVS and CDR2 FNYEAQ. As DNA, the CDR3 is TGTGCCAGCAGCCCAGGGGGTCTTCAGGATTCACCCCTCCACTTT. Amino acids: CASSPGGLQDSPLHF. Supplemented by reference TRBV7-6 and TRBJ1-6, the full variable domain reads GAGVSQSPRYKVTKRGQDVALRCDPISGHVSLYWYRQALGQGPEFLTYFNYEAQQDKSGLPNDRFSAERPEGSISTLTIQRTEQRDSAMYRCASSPGGLQDSPLHFGNGTRLTVT.

The CDR3, as DNA: TGTGCCAGCAGCCTAAGGCCGGGACGTATTCGGGTTGGCTACACCTTC. Translated, it gives CASSLRPGRIRVGYTF. The V gene is TRBV7-2, the J gene TRBJ1-2; possibly TRBD1 for D (5 bases). Germline loops: CDR1 SGHTA, CDR2 FQGNSA. The ends were cut back, 5 bases at V and 7 bases at J, with 23 bases in the middle. The CDR3 extends over 16 amino acids.

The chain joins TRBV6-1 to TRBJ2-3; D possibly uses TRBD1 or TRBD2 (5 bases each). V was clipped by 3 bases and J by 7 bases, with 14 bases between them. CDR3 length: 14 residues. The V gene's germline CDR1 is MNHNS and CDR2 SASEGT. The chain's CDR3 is CASSDGFGTHTQYF. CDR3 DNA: TGTGCCAGCAGTGACGGCTTCGGGACGCATACGCAGTATTTT.

DNA for the CDR3: TGTGCCAGCATCGAGGGGACAGCAAATCAGCCCCAGCATTTT. Its protein product is CASIEGTANQPQHF. The chain combines TRBV6-1 with TRBJ1-5; TRBD1 agrees at 7 bases. Per germline, CDR1 MNHNS and CDR2 SASEGT. The CDR3 totals 14 residues. Trimming removed 7 bases from V and 4 bases from J; junction bases left unmatched: 7.

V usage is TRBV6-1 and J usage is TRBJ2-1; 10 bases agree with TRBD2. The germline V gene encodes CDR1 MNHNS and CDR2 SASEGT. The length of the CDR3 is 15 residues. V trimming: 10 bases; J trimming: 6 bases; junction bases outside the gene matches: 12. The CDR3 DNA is TGTGCCACCAGGTTCATAGCGGGAGGAGCCAATGAGCAGTTCTTC. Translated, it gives CATRFIAGGANEQFF.

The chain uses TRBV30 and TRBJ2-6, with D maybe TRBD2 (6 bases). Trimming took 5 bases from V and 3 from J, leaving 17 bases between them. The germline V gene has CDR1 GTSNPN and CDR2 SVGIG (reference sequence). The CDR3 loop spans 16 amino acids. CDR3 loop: CAWDLGGGLGANVLTF. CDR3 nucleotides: TGTGCCTGGGACCTGGGGGGTGGCCTTGGGGCCAACGTCCTGACTTTC.